Listed here are 16 T cell receptor beta chains from one sample, sequenced in a study of vaccination and CD4 T cells after COVID-19. As for treatment: approximately nine-day PBMC culture with coronavirus spike peptide pools or control peptides (ViraFEST assay). At the Johns Hopkins FTIC core, DNA taken from cultured CD4+ T cells was sequenced by way of the Oncomine TCR Beta short-read assay. TCRdb passed the PCR reads through MiXCR, listing each CDR3 protein once. The sample yields more than 10,000 distinct CDR3 sequences, approximately 79% seen once. Antigen specificity for these receptors is unknown. The source material was CD4+ T cells from blood, cultured in vitro. All receptors derive from a human donor who had recovered from COVID-19.

This chain uses TRBV15 with TRBJ2-5, with D tentatively TRBD1 (6 bases). CDR1 is LNHNV and CDR2 is YYDKDF in the germline V gene (reference sequence). The CDR3 runs 14 residues. V lost 0 bases and J lost 5, with 10 bases in between. CDR3 in DNA: TGTGCCACCAGCAGAGATCAGGGGATGGAGACCCAGTACTTC. This encodes CATSRDQGMETQYF.

The chain employs TRBV6-1 and TRBJ1-1; 9 bases line up with TRBD1. The junction had 8 bases not matched to a gene; V was cut back by 6 bases and J by 3 bases. This CDR3 has 15 amino acids. The germline V gene encodes CDR1 MNHNS and CDR2 SASEGT. CDR3 in amino acids: CASSPWTGAHTEAFF. The CDR3 region has the DNA TGTGCCAGCAGCCCATGGACAGGGGCACACACTGAAGCTTTCTTT.

The chain links TRBV21-1 to TRBJ1-5. TRBV21-1 constitutes a pseudogene. This CDR3 is 15 amino acids long. The CDR3 coding sequence is TGTGCCAGCAGCAAGGGGGAGACGGCCTCCCTAGCCCAGCATTTT. Translation: CASSKGETASLAQHF.

The rearrangement uses TRBV7-2 and TRBJ1-2; D not certain. The CDR3 is 13 residues long. Germline V gives CDR1 SGHTA, CDR2 FQGNSA. The germline V and J ends were trimmed by 7 bases and 2 bases, with 11 bases remaining between them. This CDR3 is CASTAGRNYGYTF. The CDR3 nucleotides are TGTGCCAGCACCGCAGGTCGGAACTATGGCTACACCTTC.

The chain employs TRBV20-1 and TRBJ2-1, with D possibly matching TRBD2 (5 bases). Germline V gene sequence: CDR1 DFQATT, CDR2 SNEGSKA (reference sequence). V was cut by 3 bases and J by 5 bases, with 11 bases left in between. This CDR3 is built from 13 residues. CDR3 sequence (DNA): TGCAGTGCTAGGGAGGACCTAGACAATGAGCAGTTCTTC. Encoded protein: CSAREDLDNEQFF.

In this sample, this clonotype is medium-sized. The V gene is TRBV7-2, the J gene TRBJ1-1; 10 bases match TRBD1. The germline CDR1 and CDR2 sequences are SGHTA and FQGNSA. This CDR3 is 15 amino acids long. Trimming took 4 bases from V and 5 from J; bases not matched to a gene: 7. The CDR3 region has the DNA TGTGCCAGCAGCTCACAGACAGGGGGCCTGACTGAAGCTTTCTTT. Protein sequence: CASSSQTGGLTEAFF. The full variable domain, its missing parts supplied by reference TRBV7-2 and TRBJ1-1, is GAGVSQSPSNKVTEKGKDVELRCDPISGHTALYWYRQSLGQGLEFLIYFQGNSAPDKSGLPSDRFSAERTGGSVSTLTIQRTQQEDSAVYLCASSSQTGGLTEAFFGQGTRLTVV.

The chain is built from TRBV2 and TRBJ1-1, with TRBD1 identical over 7 bases. Germline loops: CDR1 SNHLY, CDR2 FYNNEI. Trimming took 10 bases from V and 7 from J; bases not matched to a gene: 15. This CDR3 is 14 amino acids long. Here the CDR3 DNA reads TGTGCCACCCAAGGCCCGACAGGGCGTGGTGAAGCTTTCTTT. It translates to CATQGPTGRGEAFF.

This chain connects TRBV7-9 to TRBJ2-1; D remains unclear. V shed 7 bases and J shed 7 bases, with 8 bases lying between them. The CDR3 runs to 11 residues. Germline CDR1 and CDR2: SEHNR and FQNEAQ (reference sequence). CDR3 in amino acids: CASTFGNEQFF. CDR3 nucleotide sequence: TGTGCCAGCACCTTTGGGAATGAGCAGTTCTTC.

This clonotype turned up a few times. The rearrangement uses TRBV6-2 or TRBV6-3 and TRBJ1-5; TRBD1 aligns across 7 bases. Germline trimming cut 3 bases from V and 2 bases from J; bases unmatched to any gene: 4. The CDR3 extends over 15 amino acids. Germline V lookup: CDR1 MNHEY, CDR2 SVGEGT. The CDR3 DNA reads TGTGCCAGCAGTTATGACGGACAGGGCAATCAGCCCCAGCATTTT. This codes for CASSYDGQGNQPQHF.

The J gene is TRBJ2-7, the V gene TRBV27, with 8 bases identical to TRBD2. With V trimmed by 10 bases and J by 3 bases, 14 bases remained unmatched. This CDR3 is built from 15 residues. The germline V gene encodes CDR1 MNHEY and CDR2 SMNVEV (reference sequence). DNA of the CDR3: TGTGCCACCCTCTCCACAGGGACTAGGAGCTACGAGCAGTACTTC. Its translation is CATLSTGTRSYEQYF.

Written as DNA, the CDR3 is TGCAGTGCTAGAGGAGGGACAGAGCATCAGCCCCAGCATTTT. Encoded protein: CSARGGTEHQPQHF. V is TRBV20-1 and J is TRBJ1-5; the match to TRBD1 covers 7 bases. The CDR3 totals 14 residues. CDR1 is DFQATT and CDR2 is SNEGSKA in the germline V gene (reference sequence). J gave up 5 bases and V 1 base, and 5 bases lay outside the gene matches.

V and J are TRBV28 and TRBJ2-3; a weak D match, TRBD2 (5 bases). This CDR3 has 23 residues. Germline CDR1 and CDR2: MDHEN and SYDVKM. V lost 5 bases and J lost 0, with 36 bases in between. CDR3 DNA sequence: TGTGCCAGCAGTGGCCGGGGTGACCGGTTCAAGGAGAGGGTAGTTCCTAGCACAGATACGCAGTATTTT. This sequence encodes CASSGRGDRFKERVVPSTDTQYF.

The chain has TRBV6-2 or TRBV6-3 and TRBJ1-6, with TRBD1 identical over 8 bases. Germline CDR1 and CDR2: MNHEY and SVGEGT. With 5 bases clipped from V and 0 bases from J, the junction kept 12 bases outside the gene matches. The CDR3 spans 19 residues. The CDR3 here is CASSTRDRRRSSYNSPLHF. CDR3 nucleotide sequence: TGTGCCAGCAGTACCCGGGACAGGCGCCGGAGCTCCTATAATTCACCCCTCCACTTT.

This chain joins TRBV19 and TRBJ2-1, with 8 bases lining up with TRBD2. The ends lost 2 bases at V and 10 bases at J; junction bases unmatched: 4. CDR1 LNHDA and CDR2 SQIVND come from the germline V gene (reference sequence). This CDR3 comprises 13 residues. Here the CDR3 reads CASSIMLAGEQFF. CDR3 coding DNA: TGTGCCAGTAGTATAATGTTAGCGGGAGAGCAGTTCTTC. Based on the CDR3 plus reference TRBV19 and TRBJ2-1, the full variable domain is DGGITQSPKYLFRKEGQNVTLSCEQNLNHDAMYWYRQDPGQGLRLIYYSQIVNDFQKGDIAEGYSVSREKKESFPLTVTSAQKNPTAFYLCASSIMLAGEQFFGPGTRLTVL.

There are a few counts of this clonotype. This chain links TRBV28 with TRBJ1-1; tentative D call: TRBD1 (5 bases). Germline V gives CDR1 MDHEN, CDR2 SYDVKM. This CDR3 has 16 residues. Trimming removed 1 base at V and 5 bases at J, with 17 bases between. DNA of the CDR3: TGTGCCAGCAGTTTATTAGAGGCAGGGCCTTGGACTGAAGCTTTCTTT. Translating it yields CASSLLEAGPWTEAFF.

The V gene is TRBV19, the J gene TRBJ2-5; weak D call: TRBD2 (5 bases). Germline CDR1 and CDR2: LNHDA and SQIVND (reference sequence). V lost 5 bases to trimming and J lost 4 bases, with 11 bases between them. This CDR3 spans 13 amino acids. The CDR3 DNA is TGTGCCAGTAGTCGGGCGGGTGGAGAGACCCAGTACTTC. Its translation is CASSRAGGETQYF.